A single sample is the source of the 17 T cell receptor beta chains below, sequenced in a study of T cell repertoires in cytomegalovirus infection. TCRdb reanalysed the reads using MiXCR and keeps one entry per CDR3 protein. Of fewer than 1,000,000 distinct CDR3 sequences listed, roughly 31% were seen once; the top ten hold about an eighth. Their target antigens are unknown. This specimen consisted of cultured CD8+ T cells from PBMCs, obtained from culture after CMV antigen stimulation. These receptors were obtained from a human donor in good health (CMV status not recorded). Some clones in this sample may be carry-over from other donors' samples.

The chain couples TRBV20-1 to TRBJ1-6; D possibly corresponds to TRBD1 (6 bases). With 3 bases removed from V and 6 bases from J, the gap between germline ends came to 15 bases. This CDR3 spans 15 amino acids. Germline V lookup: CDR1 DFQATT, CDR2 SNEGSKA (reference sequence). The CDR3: CSARRHRAPNSPLHF. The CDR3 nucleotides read TGCAGTGCTAGGCGGCACAGGGCCCCTAATTCACCCCTCCACTTT.

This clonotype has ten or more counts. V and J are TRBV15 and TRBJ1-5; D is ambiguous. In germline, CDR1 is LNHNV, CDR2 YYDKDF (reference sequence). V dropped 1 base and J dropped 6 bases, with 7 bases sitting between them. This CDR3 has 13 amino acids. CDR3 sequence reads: CATSRAGGQPQHF. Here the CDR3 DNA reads TGTGCCACCAGCAGAGCGGGCGGTCAGCCCCAGCATTTT.

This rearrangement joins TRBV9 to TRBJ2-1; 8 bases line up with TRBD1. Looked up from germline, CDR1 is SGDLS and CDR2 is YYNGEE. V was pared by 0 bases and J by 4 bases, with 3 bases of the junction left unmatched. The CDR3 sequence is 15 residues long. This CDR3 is CASSVVQGAYNEQFF. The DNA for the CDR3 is TGTGCCAGCAGCGTAGTTCAGGGGGCTTACAATGAGCAGTTCTTC.

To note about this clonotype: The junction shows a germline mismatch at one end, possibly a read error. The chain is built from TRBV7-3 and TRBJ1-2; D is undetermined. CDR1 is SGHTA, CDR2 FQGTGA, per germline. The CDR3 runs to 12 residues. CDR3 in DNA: TGTGCCGGCAGCTCGAGCAATAATGGCTACACCTTC. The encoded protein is CAGSSSNNGYTF.

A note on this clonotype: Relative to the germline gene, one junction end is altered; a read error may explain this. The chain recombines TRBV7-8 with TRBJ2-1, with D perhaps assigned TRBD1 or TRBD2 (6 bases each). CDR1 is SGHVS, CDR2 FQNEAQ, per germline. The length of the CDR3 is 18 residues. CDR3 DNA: TGTACCAGCAGCTTAGAGGGGGGTCCGGTGGGCCTGGGCAATGAGCAGTTCTTC. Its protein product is CTSSLEGGPVGLGNEQFF.

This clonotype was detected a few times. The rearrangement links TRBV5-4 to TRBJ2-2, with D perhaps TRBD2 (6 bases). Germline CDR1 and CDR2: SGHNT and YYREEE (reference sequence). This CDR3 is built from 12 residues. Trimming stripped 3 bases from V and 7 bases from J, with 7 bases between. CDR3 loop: CASSWGVGELFF. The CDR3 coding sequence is TGTGCCAGCAGCTGGGGGGTCGGGGAGCTGTTTTTT.

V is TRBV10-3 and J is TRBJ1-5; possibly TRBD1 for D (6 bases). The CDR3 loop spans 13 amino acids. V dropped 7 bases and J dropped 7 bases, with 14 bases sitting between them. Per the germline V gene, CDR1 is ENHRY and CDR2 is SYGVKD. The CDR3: CAINGGGGQPQHF. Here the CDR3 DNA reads TGTGCCATCAACGGCGGGGGCGGGCAGCCCCAGCATTTT.

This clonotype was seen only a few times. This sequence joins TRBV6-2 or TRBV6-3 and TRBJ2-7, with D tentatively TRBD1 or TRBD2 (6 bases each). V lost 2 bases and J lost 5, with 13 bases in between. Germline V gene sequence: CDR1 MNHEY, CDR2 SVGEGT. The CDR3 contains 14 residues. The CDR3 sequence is CASSYGGRGNEQYV. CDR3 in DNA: TGTGCCAGCAGTTACGGGGGGCGCGGCAACGAGCAGTACGTC.

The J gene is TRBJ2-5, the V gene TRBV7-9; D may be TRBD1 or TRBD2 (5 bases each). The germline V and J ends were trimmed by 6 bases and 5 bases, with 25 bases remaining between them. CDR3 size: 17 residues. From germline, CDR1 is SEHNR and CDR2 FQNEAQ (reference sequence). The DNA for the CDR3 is TGTGCCAGCAGACCGGGACGGAATTATCACAAGATCGAGACCCAGTACTTC. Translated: CASRPGRNYHKIETQYF.

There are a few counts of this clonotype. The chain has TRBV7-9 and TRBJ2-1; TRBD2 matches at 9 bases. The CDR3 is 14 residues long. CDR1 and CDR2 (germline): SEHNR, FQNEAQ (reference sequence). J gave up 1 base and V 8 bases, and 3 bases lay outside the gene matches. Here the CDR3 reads CASEAGGSYNEQFF. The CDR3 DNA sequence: TGTGCCAGCGAAGCGGGGGGATCCTACAATGAGCAGTTCTTC.

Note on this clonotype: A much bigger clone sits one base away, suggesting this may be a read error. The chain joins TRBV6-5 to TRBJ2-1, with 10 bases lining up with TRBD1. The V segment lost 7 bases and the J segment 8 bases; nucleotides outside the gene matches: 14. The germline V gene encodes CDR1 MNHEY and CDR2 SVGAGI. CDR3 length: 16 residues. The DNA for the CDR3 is TGTGCCAGCAACGGCGCGCGGCGACAGGGGGCAGATGAGCAGTTCTTC. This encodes CASNGARRQGADEQFF.

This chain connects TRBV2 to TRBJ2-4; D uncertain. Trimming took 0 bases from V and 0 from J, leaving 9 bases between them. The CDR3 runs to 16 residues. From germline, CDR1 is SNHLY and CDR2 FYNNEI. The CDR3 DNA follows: TGTGCCAGCAGTGAAGCCCCGGTTCTAGCCAAAAACATTCAGTACTTC. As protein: CASSEAPVLAKNIQYF. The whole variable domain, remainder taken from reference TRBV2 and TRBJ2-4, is EPEVTQTPSHQVTQMGQEVILRCVPISNHLYFYWYRQILGQKVEFLVSFYNNEISEKSEIFDDQFSVERPDGSNFTLKIRSTKLEDSAMYFCASSEAPVLAKNIQYFGAGTRLSVL.

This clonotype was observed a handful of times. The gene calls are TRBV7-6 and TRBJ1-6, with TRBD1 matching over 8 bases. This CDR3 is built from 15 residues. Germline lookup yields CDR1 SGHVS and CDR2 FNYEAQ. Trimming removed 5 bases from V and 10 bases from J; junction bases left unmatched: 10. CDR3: CASSRSHRGGSPLHF. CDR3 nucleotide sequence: TGTGCCAGCAGCCGATCCCACAGGGGGGGCTCACCCCTCCACTTT.

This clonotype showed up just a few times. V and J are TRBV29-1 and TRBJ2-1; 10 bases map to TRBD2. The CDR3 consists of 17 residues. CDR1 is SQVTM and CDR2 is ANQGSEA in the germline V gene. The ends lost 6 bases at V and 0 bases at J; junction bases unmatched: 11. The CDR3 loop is CSVRLAGGPFSYNEQFF. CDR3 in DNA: TGCAGCGTCCGTTTAGCGGGGGGACCCTTCTCCTACAATGAGCAGTTCTTC.

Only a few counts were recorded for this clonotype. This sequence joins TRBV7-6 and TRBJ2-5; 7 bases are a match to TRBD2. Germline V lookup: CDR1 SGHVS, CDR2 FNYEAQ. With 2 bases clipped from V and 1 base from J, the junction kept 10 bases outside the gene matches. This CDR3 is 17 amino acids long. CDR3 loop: CASSLLIGAGTQETQYF. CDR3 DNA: TGTGCCAGCAGCTTACTTATAGGAGCGGGGACCCAAGAGACCCAGTACTTC.

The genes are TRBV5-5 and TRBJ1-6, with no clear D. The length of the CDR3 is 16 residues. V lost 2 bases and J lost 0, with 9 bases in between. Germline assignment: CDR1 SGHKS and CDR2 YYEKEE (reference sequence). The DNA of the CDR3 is TGTGCCAGCAGCTTAAGCCTGAGCTCCTATAATTCACCCCTCCACTTT. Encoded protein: CASSLSLSSYNSPLHF.

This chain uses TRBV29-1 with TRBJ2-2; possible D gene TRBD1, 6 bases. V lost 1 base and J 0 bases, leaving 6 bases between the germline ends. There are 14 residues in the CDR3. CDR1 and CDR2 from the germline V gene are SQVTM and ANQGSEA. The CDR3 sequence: CSVEGQANTGELFF. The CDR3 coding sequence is TGCAGCGTTGAAGGACAGGCGAACACCGGGGAGCTGTTTTTT.